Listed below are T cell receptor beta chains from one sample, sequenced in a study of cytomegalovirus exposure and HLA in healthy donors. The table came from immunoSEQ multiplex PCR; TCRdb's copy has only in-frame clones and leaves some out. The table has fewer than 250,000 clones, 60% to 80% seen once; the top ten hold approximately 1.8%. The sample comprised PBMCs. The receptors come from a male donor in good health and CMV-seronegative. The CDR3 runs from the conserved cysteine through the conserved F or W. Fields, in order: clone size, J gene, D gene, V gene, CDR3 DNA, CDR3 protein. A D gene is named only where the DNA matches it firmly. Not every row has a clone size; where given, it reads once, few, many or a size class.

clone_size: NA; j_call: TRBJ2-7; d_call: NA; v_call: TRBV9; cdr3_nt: TGTGCCAGCAGCGTATCGGGGGAGGATGACGACGAGCAGTACTTC; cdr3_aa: CASSVSGEDDDEQYF
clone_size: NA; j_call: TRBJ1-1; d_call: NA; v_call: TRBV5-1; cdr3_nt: TGCGCCAGCAGCTTGGACGGGGGGAACACTGAAGCTTTCTTT; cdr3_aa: CASSLDGGNTEAFF
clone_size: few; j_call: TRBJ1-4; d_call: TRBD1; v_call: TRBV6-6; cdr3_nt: TGTGCCAGCAGTTACCTAGACAGGGCGGAAGAAAAACTGTTTTTT; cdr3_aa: CASSYLDRAEEKLFF
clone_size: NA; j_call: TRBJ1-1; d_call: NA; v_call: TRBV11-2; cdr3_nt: TGTGCCAGCAGCTTCGCAGGTGCCATGAACACTGAAGCTTTCTTT; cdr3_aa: CASSFAGAMNTEAFF
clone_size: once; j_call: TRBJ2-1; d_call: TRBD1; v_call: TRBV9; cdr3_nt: TGTGCCAGCAGCGCCCGGACTGGACAGGGGGCCGAGAATGAGCAGTTCTTC; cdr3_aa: CASSARTGQGAENEQFF
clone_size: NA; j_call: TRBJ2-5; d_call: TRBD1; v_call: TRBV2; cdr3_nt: TGTGCCAGCAGCGTGGGACAGGGGATAGAGACCCAGTACTTC; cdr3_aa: CASSVGQGIETQYF
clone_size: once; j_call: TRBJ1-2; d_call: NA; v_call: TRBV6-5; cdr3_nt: TGTGCCAGCAGTTACGAGGGCAGCTATGGCTACACCTTC; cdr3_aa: CASSYEGSYGYTF
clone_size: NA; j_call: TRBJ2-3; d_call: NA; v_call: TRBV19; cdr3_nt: TGTGCCAGTAGTACACCCCGAGGGGGGGCAGATACGCAGTATTTT; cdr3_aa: CASSTPRGGADTQYF
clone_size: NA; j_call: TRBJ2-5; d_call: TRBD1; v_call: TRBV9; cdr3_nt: TGTGCCAGCAGCGTAGGAGGGACAGCCCAAGAGACCCAGTACTTC; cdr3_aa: CASSVGGTAQETQYF
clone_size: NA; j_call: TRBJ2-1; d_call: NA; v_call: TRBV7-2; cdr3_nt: TGTGCCAGCAGCGTACAGGGCTATGAGCAGTTCTTC; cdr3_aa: CASSVQGYEQFF
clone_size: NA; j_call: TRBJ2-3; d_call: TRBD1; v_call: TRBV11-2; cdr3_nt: TGTGCCAGCAGCTTCAGACCGGGACAGGGAGGAGATACGCAGTATTTT; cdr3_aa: CASSFRPGQGGDTQYF
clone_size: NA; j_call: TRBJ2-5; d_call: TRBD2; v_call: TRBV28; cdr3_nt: TGTGCCAGCAGTTTAGGGGTCAGAGCGGGGGAAGAGACCCAGTACTTC; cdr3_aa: CASSLGVRAGEETQYF
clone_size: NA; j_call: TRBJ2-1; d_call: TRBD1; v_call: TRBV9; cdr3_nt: TGTGCCAGCAGCGTCCGGGACAGGGGATTCAATGAGCAGTTCTTC; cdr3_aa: CASSVRDRGFNEQFF
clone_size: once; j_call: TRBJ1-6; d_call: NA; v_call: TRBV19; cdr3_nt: TGTGCCAGTAGTATACCTCAGGGGTTGACTTCACCCCTCCACTTT; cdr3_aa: CASSIPQGLTSPLHF
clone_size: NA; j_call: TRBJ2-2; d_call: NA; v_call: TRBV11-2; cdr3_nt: TGTGCCAGCAGCTTAGTAGGCGGGGACACCGGGGAGCTGTTTTTT; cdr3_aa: CASSLVGGDTGELFF
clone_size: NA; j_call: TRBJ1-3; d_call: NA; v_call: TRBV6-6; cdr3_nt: TGTGCCAGCAGTTTCAGTCTGGTCTCTGGAAACACCATATATTTT; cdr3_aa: CASSFSLVSGNTIYF
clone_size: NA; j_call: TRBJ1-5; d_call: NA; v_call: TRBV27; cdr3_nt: TGTGCCAGCAGTAGTGGACCCACGGGAAATAGCAATCAGCCCCAGCATTTT; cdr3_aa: CASSSGPTGNSNQPQHF
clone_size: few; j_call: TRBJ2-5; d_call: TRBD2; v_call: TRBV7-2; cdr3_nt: TGTGCCAGCAGCATCCAGGCGGGGGGTCAAGAGACCCAGTACTTC; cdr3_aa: CASSIQAGGQETQYF
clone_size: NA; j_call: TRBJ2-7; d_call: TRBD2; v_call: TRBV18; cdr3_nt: TGTGCCAGCTCACCAATTGTAGCGGGTACCCTACGAGAGCAGTACTTC; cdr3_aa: CASSPIVAGTLREQYF
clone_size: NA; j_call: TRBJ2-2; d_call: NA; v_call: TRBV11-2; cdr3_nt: TGTGCCAGCAGCTTTGGTTACAATACCGGGGAGCTGTTTTTT; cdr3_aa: CASSFGYNTGELFF
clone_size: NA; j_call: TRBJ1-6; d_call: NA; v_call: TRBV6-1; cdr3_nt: TGTGCCAGCAGTGAAGCCGGGGGGGCAGGTAATTCACCCCTCCACTTT; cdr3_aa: CASSEAGGAGNSPLHF
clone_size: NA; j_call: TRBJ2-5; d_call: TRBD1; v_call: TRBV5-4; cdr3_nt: TGTGCCAGCAGCTTGGGGCAGGGGGCGTTCGAGACCCAGTACTTC; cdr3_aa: CASSLGQGAFETQYF
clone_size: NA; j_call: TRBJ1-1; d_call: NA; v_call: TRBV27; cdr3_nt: TGTGCCAGCAGTTTATCGAGAAGCAGGGCCCTCAACACTGAAGCTTTCTTT; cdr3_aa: CASSLSRSRALNTEAFF